This T cell receptor beta chain stems from a study of CD8 T cells in Susac syndrome. J was trimmed by 11 bases and V by 8 bases; bases with no gene match: 15. This CDR3 region has 14 residues. The germline CDR1 and CDR2 sequences are SNHLY and FYNNEI. Random hexamers were used to reverse transcribe an amount of about 0.45 to 1 ug RNA. TCRdb re-called the immunoSEQ multiplex PCR reads through MiXCR, storing one row per CDR3 protein. The sample has 150,000 to 200,000 distinct CDR3 sequences, more than 90% seen once. Sequencing used CD4+ T cells from PBMCs. This sequence originates from a human donor in good health. The V gene is TRBV2, the J gene TRBJ2-7, with 10 bases aligning to TRBD1. CDR3 DNA: TGTGCCAGCTTCACCGGGACAGGGGACCCCTTAAAGTACTTC. It specifies CASFTGTGDPLKYF. The full variable domain, completed using reference TRBV2 and TRBJ2-7, is EPEVTQTPSHQVTQMGQEVILRCVPISNHLYFYWYRQILGQKVEFLVSFYNNEISEKSEIFDDQFSVERPDGSNFTLKIRSTKLEDSAMYFCASFTGTGDPLKYFGPGTRLTVT.